This T cell receptor (beta chain) was identified in a study of naive and memory T cell subsets. Cells stained for CD3, CD4, CD8, CD45RA and CD27 were sorted into four subsets. The study, taken as a whole, reports: From naive to CM, EM and EMRA, diversity decreased and Gini increased. TCR counts from RNA may reflect activation-linked expression changes.

Two oligonucleotides, mixed equimolar, formed the beta constant-region primer covering TRBC1 and TRBC2. Nested alpha and beta constant-region primers with the SP2 primer drove four PCR rounds on ligated cDNA. An oligonucleotide with the SP2 primer and a 12-nucleotide UMI was ligated to the cDNA 3' end. TCRdb independently ran MiXCR on the UMI-ligation and nested PCR reads; one entry per CDR3 protein. The sample consists of some 83,000 distinct CDR3 sequences, 9% of them appearing once. The CDR3 has 14 residues. The germline V and J ends were trimmed by 7 bases and 1 base, with 12 bases remaining between them. Germline CDR1 is SNHLY and CDR2 is FYNNEI. A note on this clonotype: Its antigen is as yet unknown.

This sequence originates from a human donor in good health. V and J are TRBV2 and TRBJ2-3; D possibly matches TRBD1 or TRBD2 (5 bases each). Sequencing input: naive CD8+ T cells from blood. The CDR3 region is CASNGAARTDTQYF. CDR3 nucleotide sequence: TGTGCCAGCAACGGGGCAGCTCGCACAGATACGCAGTATTTT.